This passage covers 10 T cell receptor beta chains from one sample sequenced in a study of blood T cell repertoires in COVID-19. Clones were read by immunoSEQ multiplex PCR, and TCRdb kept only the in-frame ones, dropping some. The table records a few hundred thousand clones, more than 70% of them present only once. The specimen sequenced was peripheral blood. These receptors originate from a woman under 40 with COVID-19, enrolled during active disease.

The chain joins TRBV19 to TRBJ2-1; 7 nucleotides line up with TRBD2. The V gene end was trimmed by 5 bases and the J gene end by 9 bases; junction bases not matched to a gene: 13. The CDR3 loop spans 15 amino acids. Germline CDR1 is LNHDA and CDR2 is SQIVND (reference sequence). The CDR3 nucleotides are TGTGCCAGTAGTCCGAGACTAGGCGGGGGTGGTGAGCAGTTCTTC. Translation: CASSPRLGGGGEQFF.

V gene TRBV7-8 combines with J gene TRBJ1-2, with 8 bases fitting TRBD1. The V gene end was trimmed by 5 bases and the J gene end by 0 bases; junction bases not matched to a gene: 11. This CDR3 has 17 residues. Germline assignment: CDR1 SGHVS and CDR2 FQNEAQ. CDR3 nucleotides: TGTGCCAGCAGCCCTAGGTGGGGCAGGGGGCCTAACTATGGCTACACCTTC. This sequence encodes CASSPRWGRGPNYGYTF.

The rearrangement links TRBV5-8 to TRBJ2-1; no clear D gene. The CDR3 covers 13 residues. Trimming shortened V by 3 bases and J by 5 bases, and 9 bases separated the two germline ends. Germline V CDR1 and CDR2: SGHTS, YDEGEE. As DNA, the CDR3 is TGTGCCAGCAGCTCCGCTCCGGACAATGAGCAGTTCTTC. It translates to CASSSAPDNEQFF.

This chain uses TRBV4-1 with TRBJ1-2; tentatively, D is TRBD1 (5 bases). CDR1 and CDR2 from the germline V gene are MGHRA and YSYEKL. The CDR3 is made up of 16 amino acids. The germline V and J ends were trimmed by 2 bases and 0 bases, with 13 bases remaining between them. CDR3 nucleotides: TGCGCCAGCAGCCAACTAGTGACAGCCACTAACTATGGCTACACCTTC. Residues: CASSQLVTATNYGYTF.

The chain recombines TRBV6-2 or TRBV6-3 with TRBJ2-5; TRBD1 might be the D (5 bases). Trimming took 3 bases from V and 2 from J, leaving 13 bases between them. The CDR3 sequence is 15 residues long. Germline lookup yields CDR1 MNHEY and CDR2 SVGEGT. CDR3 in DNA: TGTGCCAGCAGTTATGACAGACCCCTACAAGAGACCCAGTACTTC. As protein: CASSYDRPLQETQYF.

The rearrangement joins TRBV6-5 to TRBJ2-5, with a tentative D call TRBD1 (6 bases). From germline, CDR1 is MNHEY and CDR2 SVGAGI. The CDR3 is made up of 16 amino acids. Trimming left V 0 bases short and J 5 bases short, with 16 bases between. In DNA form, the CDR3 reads TGTGCCAGCAGTTACTCCTCGAACAGGGATCGGGAGACCCAGTACTTC. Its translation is CASSYSSNRDRETQYF.

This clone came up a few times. The CDR3 reads CASSPRGRSYEQYV. The CDR3 DNA follows: TGTGCCAGCAGCCCGAGAGGCCGCTCCTACGAGCAGTACGTC. V is TRBV7-8 and J is TRBJ2-7, with D hard to call. Per germline, CDR1 SGHVS and CDR2 FQNEAQ. The CDR3 extends over 14 amino acids. V lost 5 bases and J lost 0, with 11 bases in between.

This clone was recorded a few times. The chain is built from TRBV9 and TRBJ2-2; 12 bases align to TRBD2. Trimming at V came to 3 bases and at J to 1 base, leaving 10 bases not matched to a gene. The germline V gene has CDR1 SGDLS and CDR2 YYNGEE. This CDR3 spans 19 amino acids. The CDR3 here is CASSGWTSGAGMNTGELFF. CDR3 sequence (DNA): TGTGCCAGCAGCGGGTGGACTAGCGGGGCCGGGATGAACACCGGGGAGCTGTTTTTT.

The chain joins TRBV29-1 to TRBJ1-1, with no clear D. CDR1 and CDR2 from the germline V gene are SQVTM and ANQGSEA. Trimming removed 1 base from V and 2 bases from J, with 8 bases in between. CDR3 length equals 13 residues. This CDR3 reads CSVEGQTNTEAFF. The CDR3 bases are TGCAGCGTTGAAGGCCAGACAAACACTGAAGCTTTCTTT.

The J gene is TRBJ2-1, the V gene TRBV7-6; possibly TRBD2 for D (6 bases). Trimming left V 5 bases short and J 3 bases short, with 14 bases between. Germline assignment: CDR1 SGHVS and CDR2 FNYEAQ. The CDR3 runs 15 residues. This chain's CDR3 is CASSPVGGNYNEQFF. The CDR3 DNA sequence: TGTGCCAGCAGCCCAGTTGGCGGGAACTACAATGAGCAGTTCTTC. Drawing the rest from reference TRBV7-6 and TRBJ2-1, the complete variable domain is GAGVSQSPRYKVTKRGQDVALRCDPISGHVSLYWYRQALGQGPEFLTYFNYEAQQDKSGLPNDRFSAERPEGSISTLTIQRTEQRDSAMYRCASSPVGGNYNEQFFGPGTRLTVL.